What follows is one T cell receptor beta chain and its context. This clonotype was observed at least ten times. Its target antigen remains unknown. No base quality values were provided; no much bigger clone lies one nucleotide off. Systemically healthy Caucasian individuals from Russia, around 39 in total and aged roughly 6 to 100 years, were included as donors. Each donor gave 9 to 10 milliliters of peripheral blood, collected into EDTA-treated Vacutainer tubes. Ficoll-Paque density-gradient centrifugation was used to isolate PBMCs, with at least 6.5 million per sample. Trizol reagent was used to extract total RNA from PBMCs, with at least 6 micrograms per sample. For every donor, flow cytometry on a PBMC aliquot measured the percentage of naive CD45RAhigh/CD27high T cells. The data derive from a study of blood T cells in healthy people across ages (dated by TCRdb to between 2014 and 2017). Study-level background: In model experiments, template switching captured roughly one uniquely barcoded TCR beta cDNA molecule for every two T cells. Using the same blood draw, the study looked at two additional independent replicas of 1 million unique cDNA reads for two donors, one aged 18 to 30 and the other aged 80 or older. To avoid experimental bias, donors of different ages were distributed randomly across sequencing lanes. Age-related changes in TCR beta repertoire diversity were measured in the study by deep sequencing normalized with unique cDNA molecular identifiers. The donors were divided into four age groups: young (average roughly 17 years), middle-aged (approximately 39), aged (roughly 60) and long-lived (roughly 82).

To prepare the library, 5' RACE was applied. The reads were generated on an Illumina HiSeq 2500. A second roughly 6 to 12 cycle PCR used a sample-barcoded 5' primer and a J-beta primer mix. Each TCR beta cDNA molecule received a unique molecular identifier from a template-switch 5' adaptor carrying 12 random nucleotides. Each sample yielded at least 3 million CDR3-containing paired-end reads. First-strand cDNA synthesis was performed from all RNA using the Mint cDNA synthesis kit, with priming by a TRBC-specific oligonucleotide. Following uracil-DNA glycosylase treatment, a first 18-cycle PCR with universal primers M1SS and BC2_uni_R was performed on all cDNA. In the authors' own workflow: Each sample was normalized by randomly selecting 1 million high-quality reads, each carrying a distinct molecular identifier. Reads sharing molecular identifiers were discarded rather than binned into consensus sequences. MiTCR, with a Q25 quality threshold and the strictest error-elimination algorithm, was used for CDR3 identification, clonotype clustering and error correction. A nonparametric unseen species model with Euler transformation was used to estimate a lower bound on total TCR beta diversity. TCRdb took the public reads, trimmed them with fastp at Q25, ran MiXCR for clone calling and kept in-frame beta chains. All rows with the same CDR3 protein become a single entry with the most common DNA and genes. These V and J calls originate from TCRdb's pipeline instead of the authors' own analysis. Counted in this sample were around 1.7 million distinct CDR3 sequences; approximately 28% of them appeared once. The ten largest clones take up less than 9.5% of the sample.

Counted from cysteine to phenylalanine, this CDR3 has 17 amino acids. Only the CDR3 part of the read is kept: 51 bases, read in frame from the first base. Trimming takes 6 bases off V and 2 bases off J; junction bases not matched to a gene: 10. Sequences MDHEN (CDR1) and SYDVKM (CDR2) are obtained from the germline V gene. What the authors observed across the whole study: Because donor CMV infection status was unknown, age-related changes in expanded clonotypes were potentially confounded. Estimates of total diversity based on one million sequenced T cells were regarded as lower bounds and as underestimates. Compared with the aged group, the long-lived group had more naive CD4+ T cells, fewer expanded clones and increased TCR diversity, suggesting age selection. As age increased, observed TCR beta diversity per million T cells dropped in a roughly linear way, and a significant reduction was already evident by age roughly 36. Observed TCR beta diversity correlated strongly with the percentage of naive T cells measured by flow cytometry. Bulk unsorted PBMC profiling prevented conclusive comparison of naive and antigen-experienced compartments.

Sequenced sample: blood. The receptor comes from a woman in her thirties in good health. Recombination linked TRBV28 to TRBJ1-2; the central 12 bases match TRBD1. CDR3 sequence: CASSKGDRGRWNYGYTF. The DNA sequence follows: TGTGCCAGCAGCAAGGGGGACAGGGGGCGCTGGAACTATGGCTACACCTTC.